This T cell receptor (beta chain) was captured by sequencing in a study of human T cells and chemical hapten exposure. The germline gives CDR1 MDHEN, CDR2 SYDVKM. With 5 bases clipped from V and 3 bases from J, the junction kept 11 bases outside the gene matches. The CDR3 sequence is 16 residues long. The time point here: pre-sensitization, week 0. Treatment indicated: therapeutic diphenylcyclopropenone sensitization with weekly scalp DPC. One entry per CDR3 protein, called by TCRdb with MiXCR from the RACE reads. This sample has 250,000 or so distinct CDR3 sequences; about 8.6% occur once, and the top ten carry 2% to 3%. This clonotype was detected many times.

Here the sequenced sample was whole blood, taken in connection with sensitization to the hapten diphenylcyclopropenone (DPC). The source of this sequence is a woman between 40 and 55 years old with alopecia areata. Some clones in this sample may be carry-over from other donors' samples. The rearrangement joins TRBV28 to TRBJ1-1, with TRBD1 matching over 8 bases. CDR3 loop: CASSPHLGQAHTEAFF. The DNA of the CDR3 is TGTGCCAGCAGTCCCCATCTGGGACAGGCACACACTGAAGCTTTCTTT.